The 18 T cell receptor beta chains given below trace back to one sample, sequenced in a study of vaccination effects on CD4 cells after COVID-19. The table came from immunoSEQ multiplex PCR; TCRdb's copy has only in-frame clones and leaves some out. The sample contains some 69,000 clones, less than 75% of which appear only once. Following a roughly ten-day culture, CD4+ T cells were purified. Two-dose BNT162b2 or mRNA-1273 vaccination was given to participants. These TCRs' antigens remain unknown. Here the sequenced sample was CD4+ T cells from PBMCs cultured without peptide, taken after COVID-19 vaccination. The receptors were sampled from a human donor who received a COVID-19 vaccine.

This clone ranks as medium-sized. The J gene is TRBJ2-7, the V gene TRBV6-6; D not resolved. The germline V gene encodes CDR1 MNHNY and CDR2 SVGAGI (reference sequence). Trimming stripped 8 bases from V and 0 bases from J, with 11 bases between. This CDR3 is built from 13 residues. CDR3 residues: CASHSQGSYEQYV. The CDR3 nucleotides are TGTGCCAGCCACAGTCAAGGCTCCTACGAGCAGTACGTC.

The chain couples TRBV30 to TRBJ2-3; 13 nucleotides match TRBD2. Unmatched junction bases numbered 1, after V lost 3 bases and J lost 4 bases. The germline CDR1 and CDR2 sequences are GTSNPN and SVGIG (reference sequence). The CDR3 is made up of 14 amino acids. CDR3 sequence (DNA): TGTGCCTGGAGACTAGCGGGGGGGTCAGATACGCAGTATTTT. Its protein product is CAWRLAGGSDTQYF.

This chain joins TRBV6-4 and TRBJ2-2; D remains unclear. CDR1 and CDR2 (germline): MRHNA, SNTAGT. The CDR3 sequence is 15 residues long. V shed 4 bases and J shed 5 bases, with 14 bases lying between them. The CDR3 nucleotides are TGTGCCAGCAGTGGTCCCTCCGGTGGGACCGGGGAGCTGTTTTTT. Its translation is CASSGPSGGTGELFF.

This clone was picked up a small number of times. The chain carries TRBV7-9 and TRBJ2-2, with a possible D match to TRBD1 (6 bases). The ends were cut back, 7 bases at V and 2 bases at J, with 14 bases in the middle. This CDR3 has 15 amino acids. Germline V gene lookup returns CDR1 SEHNR and CDR2 FQNEAQ (reference sequence). The CDR3 sequence: CASTMQGSNTGELFF. CDR3 DNA sequence: TGTGCCAGCACTATGCAGGGGAGTAACACCGGGGAGCTGTTTTTT.

In its sample, this clone was seen once. V gene TRBV30 combines with J gene TRBJ1-3; TRBD1 is a possible D gene (5 bases). In germline, CDR1 is GTSNPN, CDR2 SVGIG (reference sequence). There are 12 residues in the CDR3. V shed 0 bases and J shed 8 bases, with 8 bases lying between them. The CDR3 DNA is TGTGCCTGGAGTGTAAAAGGGGACACCATATATTTT. Protein: CAWSVKGDTIYF.

J is TRBJ1-5 and V is TRBV19; the D is unclear. V was cut by 3 bases and J by 0 bases, with 12 bases left in between. Germline V gives CDR1 LNHDA, CDR2 SQIVND (reference sequence). This CDR3 contains 16 residues. The CDR3 here is CASSIGNSNSNQPQHF. The CDR3 bases are TGTGCCAGTAGTATCGGGAACTCGAATAGCAATCAGCCCCAGCATTTT.

The J gene is TRBJ2-3, the V gene TRBV24-1, with D perhaps matching TRBD1 (7 bases). CDR1 is KGHDR and CDR2 is SFDVKD in the germline V gene. The CDR3 consists of 14 residues. The V end was cut by 7 bases, the J end by 3 bases, with 13 bases between. CDR3 coding DNA: TGTGCCACCAGGGCGGGACAGATAACAGATACGCAGTATTTT. Translating gives CATRAGQITDTQYF.

The CDR3 region is CASSPSAENYGYTF. The CDR3 bases are TGTGCCAGCAGCCCCAGCGCAGAAAACTATGGCTACACCTTC. V gene TRBV9 combines with J gene TRBJ1-2; no clear D. The germline gives CDR1 SGDLS, CDR2 YYNGEE. The CDR3 runs to 14 residues. Trimming left V 4 bases short and J 2 bases short, with 12 bases between. The full variable domain, in which reference TRBV9 and TRBJ1-2 provide the parts outside the CDR3, is DSGVTQTPKHLITATGQRVTLRCSPRSGDLSVYWYQQSLDQGLQFLIQYYNGEERAKGNILERFSAQQFPDLHSELNLSSLELGDSALYFCASSPSAENYGYTFGSGTRLTVV.

This clone was counted between two and nine times. The chain is built from TRBV5-1 and TRBJ1-5, with 8 bases fitting TRBD1. CDR3 length equals 16 residues. J lost 0 bases, V lost 9 bases, and 11 bases had no gene match. CDR1 and CDR2 from the germline V gene are SGHRS and YFSETQ. The CDR3 DNA reads as TGCGCCACCAAGGGACAGGCGACGAATAGCAATCAGCCCCAGCATTTT. It yields the protein CATKGQATNSNQPQHF.

This clone was counted between two and nine times. The genes are TRBV29-1 and TRBJ1-4; 7 positions match TRBD1. Losses at the gene ends were 4 bases for V and 5 bases for J; bases not matched to a gene: 1. The CDR3 is 12 amino acids. Germline V gene sequence: CDR1 SQVTM, CDR2 ANQGSEA. The CDR3 sequence is CSVGQGNEKLFF. For the CDR3, the DNA is TGCAGCGTTGGACAGGGCAATGAAAAACTGTTTTTT.

The chain links TRBV6-6 to TRBJ1-5; D possibly corresponds to TRBD1 (5 bases). Trimming removed 6 bases at V and 0 bases at J, with 6 bases between. Looked up from germline, CDR1 is MNHNY and CDR2 is SVGAGI (reference sequence). The CDR3 covers 13 residues. CDR3 nucleotide sequence: TGTGCCAGCAGGGGGGATAGCAATCAGCCCCAGCATTTT. Amino acid sequence: CASRGDSNQPQHF.

The rearrangement joins TRBV9 to TRBJ1-5; D may be TRBD1 (5 bases). The germline CDR1 and CDR2 sequences are SGDLS and YYNGEE. V was pared by 1 base and J by 6 bases, with 14 bases between. The CDR3 totals 15 residues. The CDR3: CASSVSGQGTQPQHF. The CDR3 nucleotides read TGTGCCAGCAGCGTAAGTGGGCAGGGTACTCAGCCCCAGCATTTT.

In DNA, the CDR3 is TGTGCCAGCAGCTTGAGGCAGGGTGGAACCGGGGAGCTGTTTTTT. Translated, it gives CASSLRQGGTGELFF. This rearrangement joins TRBV5-4 to TRBJ2-2; weak D call: TRBD1 (5 bases). The CDR3 extends over 15 amino acids. The ends were cut back, 1 base at V and 5 bases at J, with 12 bases in the middle. Germline values: CDR1 SGHNT, CDR2 YYREEE (reference sequence).

The V and J genes are TRBV25-1 and TRBJ1-6; maybe TRBD1 (5 bases). V was cut by 4 bases and J by 4 bases, with 8 bases left in between. The CDR3 has 14 amino acids. Germline V CDR1 and CDR2: MGHDK, SYGVNS. The CDR3 sequence: CASSGTTYNSPLHF. The CDR3 DNA follows: TGTGCCAGCAGTGGGACAACTTATAATTCACCCCTCCACTTT.

The table lists this clone with a few counts. This sequence joins TRBV12-3 or TRBV12-4 and TRBJ1-2; D is unresolved. This CDR3 region has 12 residues. Deletions cut 0 bases from V and 6 bases from J, with 5 bases between. CDR3 loop: CASSLAENGYTF. CDR3 nucleotide sequence: TGTGCCAGCAGTTTAGCAGAGAATGGCTACACCTTC.

V and J are TRBV7-9 and TRBJ1-6, with 9 bases that match TRBD1. After removal of 2 bases from V and 10 bases from J, the junction contained 6 bases not matched to a gene. From germline, CDR1 is SEHNR and CDR2 FQNEAQ (reference sequence). This CDR3 has 15 residues. Here the CDR3 reads CASSLTGQGSSPLHF. The CDR3 DNA reads as TGTGCCAGCAGCTTAACGGGACAGGGCAGCTCACCCCTCCACTTT.

The rearrangement joins TRBV19 to TRBJ1-3; D ambiguous. V was shortened by 8 bases and J by 2 bases, with 16 bases between the two germline ends. CDR1 is LNHDA, CDR2 SQIVND, per germline (reference sequence). This CDR3 comprises 15 residues. Here the CDR3 DNA reads TGTGCCAGTCAACCCCTGCTATCCCCTGGAAACACCATATATTTT. Protein: CASQPLLSPGNTIYF.

The chain combines TRBV4-2 with TRBJ2-1; 10 nucleotides agree with TRBD1. The CDR3 loop spans 16 amino acids. Germline V gene data show CDR1 as LGHNA and CDR2 as YNFKEQ. After removal of 4 bases from V and 1 base from J, the junction contained 4 bases not matched to a gene. The CDR3 is CASSLKGQGSYNEQFF. The CDR3 DNA sequence: TGTGCCAGCAGCCTCAAGGGACAGGGGTCCTACAATGAGCAGTTCTTC.